This T cell receptor (beta chain) comes out of a study of T cells in Graves' hyperthyroidism and ophthalmopathy. Pregnant or lactating patients were excluded, as were those with uncontrolled infection or other autoimmune disease. Every diagnosis used clinical symptoms, serum thyroxine and TRAb, thyroid ultrasound and orbital computed tomography. Fresh peripheral blood, around 11 ml of it, supplied the PBMCs. This clonotype was observed many times. TCR beta CDR3 sequences were amplified from RNA transcripts. The HTBI primer set was used in a first-round RT-PCR of the TCR CDR3. MiXCR was run by TCRdb on the multiplex PCR reads, yielding one entry per CDR3 protein. The sample has a few hundred thousand distinct CDR3 sequences; roughly 14% are singletons. The CDR3 runs to 17 residues. V was clipped by 2 bases and J by 7 bases; unmatched bases: 8. The germline V gene encodes CDR1 SGHTA and CDR2 FQGTGA.

This sequence joins TRBV7-3 and TRBJ2-3, with 14 nucleotides matching TRBD2. This TCR was recovered from a woman aged 40 to 55 with Graves' hyperthyroidism that later progressed to Graves' ophthalmopathy. The sequencing input was blood. This chain's CDR3 is CASSLGGLAGATYTQYF. The CDR3 nucleotides are TGTGCCAGCAGCTTAGGGGGACTAGCGGGAGCTACGTATACGCAGTATTTT.